These 30 T cell receptor beta chains were all obtained from the same sample, sequenced in a study of T and B cells in COVID-19 patients. Blood genomic DNA input for TRB amplification was about 240-550 ng. Multiplex PCR with BIOMED2 TRB-A/B primer pools amplified TRB rearrangements. TCRdb redid the calling of the multiplex PCR reads with MiXCR, one entry per CDR3 protein. The sample lists 14,000 to 15,000 distinct CDR3 sequences, roughly 29% occurring once. Sequenced: blood. The receptor source for this set is a human donor who had recovered from COVID-19.

This clonotype was seen more than once but under ten times. The DNA for the CDR3 is TGTGCCAGCAGTGATACAGGGGGCGGCTATGGCTACACCTTC. The encoded protein is CASSDTGGGYGYTF. This rearrangement joins TRBV12-3 or TRBV12-4 to TRBJ1-2, with 9 bases that match TRBD1. J gave up 4 bases and V 5 bases, and 5 bases lay outside the gene matches. The CDR3 totals 14 residues.

By frequency in the sample, this clonotype is medium-sized. This chain connects TRBV6-5 to TRBJ2-2; D gene uncertain. Per germline, CDR1 MNHEY and CDR2 SVGAGI. This CDR3 spans 15 amino acids. V was pared by 5 bases and J by 8 bases, with 18 bases between. CDR3 in DNA: TGTGCCAGCAGTCCCCCCGTGTCCAGAAGGGGGGAGCTGTTTTTT. It translates to CASSPPVSRRGELFF.

By sample share, this clonotype is medium-sized. The J gene is TRBJ2-1, the V gene TRBV18, with 7 bases lining up with TRBD2. Germline assignment: CDR1 KGHSH and CDR2 LQKENI. Trimming at V came to 2 bases and at J to 3 bases, leaving 4 bases not matched to a gene. CDR3 length: 15 amino acids. CDR3: CASSPNLADYNEQFF. The CDR3 nucleotides are TGTGCCAGCTCACCAAATCTAGCGGACTACAATGAGCAGTTCTTC.

This clonotype was seen a few times. The chain uses TRBV30 and TRBJ2-2; the D is unclear. Germline V gene sequence: CDR1 GTSNPN, CDR2 SVGIG (reference sequence). The CDR3 extends over 17 amino acids. The ends were cut back, 3 bases at V and 5 bases at J, with 22 bases in the middle. The CDR3 sequence is CAWSPYLILGSTGELFF. The CDR3 bases are TGTGCCTGGAGCCCGTATCTTATTTTGGGTTCGACCGGGGAGCTGTTTTTT. Full variable domain (outside the CDR3, taken from reference TRBV30 and TRBJ2-2): SQTIHQWPATLVQPVGSPLSLECTVEGTSNPNLYWYRQAAGRGLQLLFYSVGIGQISSEVPQNLSASRPQDRQFILSSKKLLLSDSGFYLCAWSPYLILGSTGELFFGEGSRLTVL.

This clonotype was detected a few times. The chain has TRBV19 and TRBJ1-2; tentative D call: TRBD1 (6 bases). The germline gives CDR1 LNHDA, CDR2 SQIVND (reference sequence). Trimming removed 6 bases from V and 3 bases from J, with 14 bases in between. The CDR3 has 14 amino acids. In nucleotides, the CDR3 is TGTGCCAGTAGCCCGGTGACAGGAGACTATGGCTACACCTTC. Its translation: CASSPVTGDYGYTF. The full variable domain, its missing parts supplied by reference TRBV19 and TRBJ1-2, is DGGITQSPKYLFRKEGQNVTLSCEQNLNHDAMYWYRQDPGQGLRLIYYSQIVNDFQKGDIAEGYSVSREKKESFPLTVTSAQKNPTAFYLCASSPVTGDYGYTFGSGTRLTVV.

The V gene is TRBV6-1, the J gene TRBJ1-4, with TRBD1 matching 7 bases. CDR3 length: 14 residues. Germline loops: CDR1 MNHNS, CDR2 SASEGT. The trim removed 3 bases at V and 7 bases at J, leaving 5 bases unmatched. CDR3 residues: CASSDRGRGEKLFF. For the CDR3, the DNA is TGTGCCAGCAGTGATAGGGGGCGCGGTGAAAAACTGTTTTTT.

In its sample, this clonotype was seen a few times. This rearrangement joins TRBV30 to TRBJ1-5, with TRBD1 identical over 8 bases. In germline, CDR1 is GTSNPN, CDR2 SVGIG (reference sequence). The junction had 12 bases not matched to a gene; V was cut back by 5 bases and J by 0 bases. This CDR3 comprises 17 residues. The CDR3 coding sequence is TGTGCCTGGGCATCGACCCGGGACAGGTATAGCAATCAGCCCCAGCATTTT. It encodes CAWASTRDRYSNQPQHF.

A few counts support this clonotype. V gene TRBV15 combines with J gene TRBJ1-4; a weak D match, TRBD1 (5 bases). Germline V gene data show CDR1 as LNHNV and CDR2 as YYDKDF (reference sequence). CDR3 size: 15 residues. V lost 3 bases and J lost 0, with 8 bases in between. The CDR3 loop reads CATSSLTATNEKLFF. DNA for the CDR3: TGTGCCACCAGCAGTTTGACAGCAACTAATGAAAAACTGTTTTTT.

The chain carries TRBV29-1 and TRBJ1-2; the match to TRBD1 covers 7 bases. The CDR3 consists of 14 residues. Germline lookup yields CDR1 SQVTM and CDR2 ANQGSEA. J lost 2 bases, V lost 8 bases, and 11 bases had no gene match. The CDR3 nucleotides are TGCAGCACCCGTCCCGGGACAGTGAACTATGGCTACACCTTC. Amino acid sequence: CSTRPGTVNYGYTF.

In its sample, this clonotype was seen a few times. The chain is built from TRBV18 and TRBJ2-1; TRBD2 matches 10 bases. This CDR3 has 17 amino acids. CDR1 is KGHSH and CDR2 is LQKENI in the germline V gene. V gave up 4 bases and J gave up 0 bases; unmatched junction bases: 6. The CDR3 is CASSLSPSGSSYNEQFF. CDR3 nucleotides: TGTGCCAGCTCACTAAGTCCTAGCGGGAGCTCCTACAATGAGCAGTTCTTC.

The chain joins TRBV6-4 to TRBJ2-2, with 8 bases aligning to TRBD2. The CDR3 totals 16 residues. Germline assignment: CDR1 MRHNA and CDR2 SNTAGT. Losses at the gene ends were 5 bases for V and 0 bases for J; bases not matched to a gene: 5. The CDR3: CASSREGTSNTGELFF. DNA of the CDR3: TGTGCCAGCAGTCGGGAGGGGACTTCGAACACCGGGGAGCTGTTTTTT.

The chain employs TRBV6-1 and TRBJ2-2; the match to TRBD2 covers 7 bases. V lost 6 bases and J lost 4; bases outside the gene matches: 5. This CDR3 is 14 amino acids long. The germline gives CDR1 MNHNS, CDR2 SASEGT. The CDR3 bases are TGTGCCAGCAGAACGGCGGGAGCCACCGGGGAGCTGTTTTTT. Its protein product is CASRTAGATGELFF.

The chain employs TRBV29-1 and TRBJ2-3; 8 positions agree with TRBD2. The CDR3 loop spans 15 amino acids. The germline V gene has CDR1 SQVTM and CDR2 ANQGSEA. V was pared by 4 bases and J by 7 bases, with 13 bases of the junction left unmatched. The CDR3 DNA reads as TGCAGCGTTGGTCCCGGGGGGGGGCGCGGAAATACGCAGTATTTT. Translation: CSVGPGGGRGNTQYF.

This chain uses TRBV6-2 or TRBV6-3 with TRBJ1-5; D ambiguous. Trimming cost V 0 bases and J 11 bases, with 23 bases left between them. The CDR3 runs 17 residues. Looked up from germline, CDR1 is MNHEY and CDR2 is SVGEGT. In DNA form, the CDR3 reads TGTGCCAGCAGTTACTCGGCGTGGGGTAGGATGATCCCTTCCCAGCATTTT. This gives the protein CASSYSAWGRMIPSQHF.

The CDR3 loop is CAWSVGQEGQPQHF. For the CDR3, the DNA is TGTGCCTGGAGTGTAGGGCAGGAGGGTCAGCCCCAGCATTTT. The rearrangement links TRBV30 to TRBJ1-5; D gene ambiguous. The CDR3 totals 14 residues. Trimming left V 0 bases short and J 6 bases short, with 12 bases between. CDR1 and CDR2 from the germline V gene are GTSNPN and SVGIG (reference sequence).

In this sample, this clonotype is medium-sized. The chain recombines TRBV11-3 with TRBJ2-4, with TRBD2 matching 7 bases. CDR1 is SGHNT, CDR2 YENEEA, per germline. This CDR3 is built from 14 residues. The trim removed 5 bases at V and 13 bases at J, leaving 14 bases unmatched. The CDR3 here is CASSPSGRGEKQYF. In DNA form, the CDR3 reads TGTGCCAGCAGCCCCTCGGGTCGGGGGGAAAAACAGTACTTC.

This clonotype occurred a few times. The chain uses TRBV19 and TRBJ2-1; 9 nucleotides align to TRBD1. The V gene end was trimmed by 9 bases and the J gene end by 15 bases; junction bases not matched to a gene: 12. The length of the CDR3 is 12 residues. Germline V gene data show CDR1 as LNHDA and CDR2 as SQIVND (reference sequence). CDR3 in amino acids: CASSPGDRVSFF. In DNA form, the CDR3 reads TGTGCCAGCAGCCCGGGGGACAGGGTGTCGTTCTTC.

V is TRBV11-3 and J is TRBJ2-7; D uncertain. Germline values: CDR1 SGHNT, CDR2 YENEEA. V lost 3 bases to trimming and J lost 0 bases, with 15 bases between them. The CDR3 is 16 residues long. The CDR3: CASSLRQQIISYEQYF. The CDR3 bases are TGTGCCAGCAGCTTGAGGCAGCAAATCATCTCCTACGAGCAGTACTTC.

This clonotype is medium-sized within its sample. The chain combines TRBV29-1 with TRBJ2-1, with 7 bases that match TRBD1. The CDR3 spans 12 residues. Trimming removed 8 bases from V and 8 bases from J; junction bases left unmatched: 9. The germline V gene encodes CDR1 SQVTM and CDR2 ANQGSEA. CDR3 nucleotide sequence: TGCAGCACCTGGGACAGTTCCTATGAGCAGTTCTTC. The encoded protein is CSTWDSSYEQFF.

This clonotype was detected only a few times. V and J are TRBV7-2 and TRBJ2-7, with D possibly matching TRBD1 (7 bases). This CDR3 comprises 14 residues. V was cut by 4 bases and J by 3 bases, with 13 bases left in between. Germline CDR1 reads SGHTA; CDR2 reads FQGNSA. CDR3 amino acids: CASSSEGASYEQYF. CDR3 nucleotide sequence: TGTGCCAGCAGCTCGGAGGGGGCAAGCTACGAGCAGTACTTC.

This clonotype was observed a few times. V and J are TRBV27 and TRBJ2-7; TRBD2 agrees at 11 bases. The CDR3 contains 17 residues. Trimming took 5 bases from V and 6 from J; bases not matched to a gene: 15. Germline values: CDR1 MNHEY, CDR2 SMNVEV (reference sequence). This CDR3 reads CASSRTRRGLAGAEQYF. CDR3 sequence (DNA): TGTGCCAGCAGTAGAACGCGACGCGGACTAGCGGGTGCCGAGCAGTACTTC.

V gene TRBV6-5 combines with J gene TRBJ1-1; the D is unclear. CDR3 length: 14 amino acids. Germline V gene sequence: CDR1 MNHEY, CDR2 SVGAGI. The germline V and J ends were trimmed by 0 bases and 0 bases, with 5 bases remaining between them. The CDR3 sequence is CASSYSGMNTEAFF. CDR3 nucleotides: TGTGCCAGCAGTTACTCGGGAATGAACACTGAAGCTTTCTTT.

This chain links TRBV10-3 with TRBJ1-1, with 7 bases aligning to TRBD1. This CDR3 is 13 amino acids long. The ends lost 7 bases at V and 1 base at J; junction bases unmatched: 3. Germline loops: CDR1 ENHRY, CDR2 SYGVKD. The CDR3 DNA sequence: TGTGCCATCAAGGGACAGCAGAACACTGAAGCTTTCTTT. Its protein is CAIKGQQNTEAFF.

Concerning this clonotype: A much larger clone is a single base away; this may be a read error. It is likely a read error, because the conserved phenylalanine at the end of the CDR3 is missing. The chain employs TRBV27 and TRBJ2-7; tentative D call: TRBD2 (6 bases). The germline V gene encodes CDR1 MNHEY and CDR2 SMNVEV (reference sequence). The CDR3 extends over 14 amino acids. The germline V and J ends were trimmed by 5 bases and 0 bases, with 11 bases remaining between them. The CDR3 region has the DNA TGTGCCAGCAGTCCCCGGGACTTCTCCTACGAGCAGTACATC. As protein: CASSPRDFSYEQYI.

This sequence joins TRBV30 and TRBJ1-1; D gene unclear. Per germline, CDR1 GTSNPN and CDR2 SVGIG (reference sequence). This CDR3 region has 13 residues. Trimming stripped 6 bases from V and 2 bases from J, with 13 bases between. The CDR3: CACEYSQNTEAFF. DNA for the CDR3: TGTGCCTGTGAGTACAGCCAAAACACTGAAGCTTTCTTT.

This clonotype was seen ten or more times. V is TRBV19 and J is TRBJ1-5; a weak D match, TRBD1 (6 bases). The CDR3 runs to 18 residues. V dropped 8 bases and J dropped 0 bases, with 23 bases sitting between them. Germline CDR1 is LNHDA and CDR2 is SQIVND (reference sequence). Written as DNA, the CDR3 is TGTGCCAGTCGACACACATTAGGGGGGCTGTATAGCAATCAGCCCCAGCATTTT. This sequence encodes CASRHTLGGLYSNQPQHF.

This clonotype ranks as medium-sized (0.01 to 0.1%). The rearrangement joins TRBV19 to TRBJ2-5; TRBD1 agrees at 9 bases. Germline V gives CDR1 LNHDA, CDR2 SQIVND (reference sequence). This CDR3 is built from 14 residues. V dropped 3 bases and J dropped 4; count of bases not matched to a gene: 3. CDR3 amino acids: CASSIGQGLETQYF. The CDR3 DNA reads as TGTGCCAGTAGTATCGGACAGGGGCTAGAGACCCAGTACTTC. Drawing the rest from reference TRBV19 and TRBJ2-5, the complete variable domain is DGGITQSPKYLFRKEGQNVTLSCEQNLNHDAMYWYRQDPGQGLRLIYYSQIVNDFQKGDIAEGYSVSREKKESFPLTVTSAQKNPTAFYLCASSIGQGLETQYFGPGTRLLVL.

The chain recombines TRBV13 with TRBJ2-1, with a weak D call TRBD1 (5 bases). This CDR3 region has 15 residues. The germline V gene encodes CDR1 PRHDT and CDR2 FYEKMQ (reference sequence). Between the trimmed V and J ends, which lost 4 bases and 9 bases, there was a span of 19 bases. CDR3 in DNA: TGTGCCAGCAGCTCGCCACAGGCGGTGCAGAGTGAGCAGTTCTTC. Protein sequence: CASSSPQAVQSEQFF.

V and J are TRBV7-2 and TRBJ2-1, with 7 bases that match TRBD2. Germline CDR1 and CDR2: SGHTA and FQGNSA. With V trimmed by 4 bases and J by 9 bases, 6 bases remained unmatched. The CDR3 is made up of 13 amino acids. The DNA of the CDR3 is TGTGCCAGCAGCTCGGGAGTAGCGGGTGAGCAGTTCTTC. Translating gives CASSSGVAGEQFF.

The chain employs TRBV6-2 or TRBV6-3 and TRBJ1-2; D not resolved. The germline gives CDR1 MNHEY, CDR2 SVGEGT. Trimming cost V 6 bases and J 5 bases, with 13 bases left between them. The CDR3 has 13 amino acids. The CDR3 sequence: CASRMTLGYGYTF. CDR3 bases: TGTGCCAGCAGGATGACACTTGGATATGGCTACACCTTC.